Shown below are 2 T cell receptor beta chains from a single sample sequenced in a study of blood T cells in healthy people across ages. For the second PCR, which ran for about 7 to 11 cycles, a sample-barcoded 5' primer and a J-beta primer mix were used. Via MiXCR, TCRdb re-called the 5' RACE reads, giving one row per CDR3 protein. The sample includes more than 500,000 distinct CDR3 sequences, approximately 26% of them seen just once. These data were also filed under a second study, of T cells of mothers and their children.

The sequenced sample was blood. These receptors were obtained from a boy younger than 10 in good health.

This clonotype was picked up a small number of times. This chain's CDR3 is CASSTGTSGGVPYEQYF. In DNA, the CDR3 is TGTGCCAGCAGCACCGGGACTAGCGGGGGGGTTCCCTACGAGCAGTACTTC. The gene calls are TRBV11-2 and TRBJ2-7, with 16 positions matching TRBD2. The V gene end was trimmed by 5 bases and the J gene end by 2 bases; junction bases not matched to a gene: 6. The CDR3 extends over 17 amino acids. Germline CDR1 reads SGHAT; CDR2 reads FQNNGV. Full variable domain (rest looked up from reference TRBV11-2 and TRBJ2-7): EAGVAQSPRYKIIEKRQSVAFWCNPISGHATLYWYQQILGQGPKLLIQFQNNGVVDDSQLPKDRFSAERLKGVDSTLKIQPAKLEDSAVYLCASSTGTSGGVPYEQYFGPGTRLTVT.

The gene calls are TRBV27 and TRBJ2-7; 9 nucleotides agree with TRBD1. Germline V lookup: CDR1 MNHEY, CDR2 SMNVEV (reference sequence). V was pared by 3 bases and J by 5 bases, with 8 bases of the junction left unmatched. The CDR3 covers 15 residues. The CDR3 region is CASSLATGGIDEQYF. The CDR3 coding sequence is TGTGCCAGCAGTTTGGCAACAGGGGGCATCGACGAGCAGTACTTC.